Following are 28 T cell receptor beta chains from one sample sequenced in a study of brain T cells in children with intractable seizures. The repertoire was sequenced with immunoSEQ multiplex PCR; TCRdb's copy has only in-frame clones and lacks some. The data contain approximately 330,000 clones, 85% to 95% of them singletons. Regarding time point: blood from clinic visit 5 months post-surgery; TSC patient then seizure free. Sequences were derived from peripheral blood, sampled less than 6 months after surgery. The receptors stem from a boy under two years old with tuberous sclerosis and intractable seizures.

This chain connects TRBV13 to TRBJ2-5; D is unresolved. The ends were cut back, 4 bases at V and 3 bases at J, with 3 bases in the middle. This CDR3 region has 11 residues. Germline V CDR1 and CDR2: PRHDT, FYEKMQ (reference sequence). The CDR3 sequence is CASSSKETQYF. The CDR3 region has the DNA TGTGCCAGCAGCTCCAAAGAGACCCAGTACTTC.

V gene TRBV29-1 combines with J gene TRBJ1-2; D unclear. V lost 1 base and J 4 bases, leaving 10 bases between the germline ends. Germline V gene data show CDR1 as SQVTM and CDR2 as ANQGSEA. This CDR3 has 13 amino acids. As DNA, the CDR3 is TGCAGCGTTGAAGCAGACGGATTCTATGGCTACACCTTC. Amino acids: CSVEADGFYGYTF.

The V gene is TRBV4-1, the J gene TRBJ2-7, with 10 positions matching TRBD2. J was trimmed by 6 bases and V by 3 bases; bases with no gene match: 8. CDR3 length: 15 residues. Germline V gene data show CDR1 as MGHRA and CDR2 as YSYEKL. CDR3 coding DNA: TGCGCCAGCAGCCACTACTCCGGGACTAGCGCCGAGCAGTACTTC. The encoded protein is CASSHYSGTSAEQYF.

CDR3 residues: CASSLATREETQYF. CDR3 nucleotide sequence: TGTGCCAGCAGCTTAGCGACTCGAGAAGAGACCCAGTACTTC. The chain couples TRBV7-2 to TRBJ2-5, with D hard to call. This CDR3 is 14 amino acids long. Germline V lookup: CDR1 SGHTA, CDR2 FQGNSA. Trimming removed 0 bases from V and 3 bases from J, with 8 bases in between.

The chain couples TRBV7-8 to TRBJ1-3; D is possibly TRBD1 (6 bases). Germline assignment: CDR1 SGHVS and CDR2 FQNEAQ. With 4 bases removed from V and 11 bases from J, the gap between germline ends came to 21 bases. The CDR3 contains 15 residues. In DNA form, the CDR3 reads TGTGCCAGCAGCTCCGGACAGTATCGGACGGGAGCCATATATTTT. Amino acids: CASSSGQYRTGAIYF.

V gene TRBV7-6 combines with J gene TRBJ2-7; D is ambiguous. The germline V gene encodes CDR1 SGHVS and CDR2 FNYEAQ. The V gene lost 2 bases and the J gene lost 2 bases, with 13 bases spanning the gap. The CDR3 runs to 15 residues. CDR3 coding DNA: TGTGCCAGCAGCTTAAGCCCCGCGGATACCTACGAGCAGTACTTC. Its translation: CASSLSPADTYEQYF.

This chain uses TRBV7-9 with TRBJ1-4; 7 bases align to TRBD1. Trimming cost V 6 bases and J 6 bases; bases outside gene matches: 7. CDR3 length: 14 residues. The germline V gene has CDR1 SEHNR and CDR2 FQNEAQ (reference sequence). This chain's CDR3 is CASSYGQDHEKLFF. For the CDR3, the DNA is TGTGCCAGCAGTTATGGACAGGACCATGAAAAACTGTTTTTT. Complete variable domain (other parts from reference TRBV7-9 and TRBJ1-4): DTGVSQNPRHKITKRGQNVTFRCDPISEHNRLYWYRQTLGQGPEFLTYFQNEAQLEKSRLLSDRFSAERPKGSFSTLEIQRTEQGDSAMYLCASSYGQDHEKLFFGSGTQLSVL.

Points on this clone: This CDR3 is also generated by other DNA sequences in the sample. The chain recombines TRBV6-1 with TRBJ1-1; D is unresolved. The V end lost 2 bases, the J end lost 0 bases, and 7 bases lay between the germline ends. The CDR3 is 14 residues long. Germline V gives CDR1 MNHNS, CDR2 SASEGT. The CDR3: CASSEKGMNTEAFF. In DNA, the CDR3 is TGTGCCAGCAGTGAAAAAGGCATGAACACTGAAGCTTTCTTT.

V and J are TRBV19 and TRBJ1-2, with D possibly matching TRBD1 (6 bases). V was trimmed by 10 bases and J by 2 bases, leaving 14 bases between them. The CDR3 runs to 13 residues. The V gene's germline CDR1 is LNHDA and CDR2 SQIVND (reference sequence). The CDR3: CAIETGNNYGYTF. In DNA, the CDR3 is TGTGCCATCGAGACAGGAAACAACTATGGCTACACCTTC.

The rearrangement joins TRBV27 to TRBJ1-1, with 8 bases aligning to TRBD1. V gave up 3 bases and J gave up 0 bases; unmatched junction bases: 6. CDR1 MNHEY and CDR2 SMNVEV come from the germline V gene (reference sequence). The CDR3 runs 16 residues. This CDR3 reads CASSFKTTGVNTEAFF. The DNA of the CDR3 is TGTGCCAGCAGTTTCAAAACGACAGGGGTGAACACTGAAGCTTTCTTT.

The chain couples TRBV2 to TRBJ1-1; tentative D call: TRBD1 (6 bases). CDR1 is SNHLY and CDR2 is FYNNEI in the germline V gene. Deletions cut 3 bases from V and 0 bases from J, with 35 bases between. The CDR3 is made up of 23 amino acids. The CDR3 here is CASSDYTGAWGENRASVNTEAFF. For the CDR3, the DNA is TGTGCCAGCAGTGATTATACCGGGGCTTGGGGGGAGAACAGGGCGAGCGTGAACACTGAAGCTTTCTTT.

The chain uses TRBV5-1 and TRBJ1-1; D not certain. The CDR3 extends over 15 amino acids. With 4 bases removed from V and 4 bases from J, the gap between germline ends came to 17 bases. The germline gives CDR1 SGHRS, CDR2 YFSETQ. CDR3 in amino acids: CASSPDLWTATEAFF. CDR3 coding DNA: TGCGCCAGCAGCCCAGACCTTTGGACGGCCACTGAAGCTTTCTTT.

The chain is built from TRBV30 and TRBJ1-5; D might be TRBD1 (6 bases). Germline V lookup: CDR1 GTSNPN, CDR2 SVGIG (reference sequence). There are 14 residues in the CDR3. Trimming removed 0 bases from V and 6 bases from J, with 12 bases in between. Here the CDR3 reads CAWSVGGLAQPQHF. DNA for the CDR3: TGTGCCTGGAGTGTAGGGGGTCTGGCTCAGCCCCAGCATTTT.

This chain links TRBV9 with TRBJ2-5, with 8 bases aligning to TRBD2. Per germline, CDR1 SGDLS and CDR2 YYNGEE. There are 16 residues in the CDR3. Losses at the gene ends were 4 bases for V and 5 bases for J; bases not matched to a gene: 13. CDR3 in DNA: TGTGCCAGCAGCCCCATGACTAGCGTGGGTGCGGAGACCCAGTACTTC. Amino acids: CASSPMTSVGAETQYF.

V gene TRBV12-3 or TRBV12-4 combines with J gene TRBJ2-7, with TRBD1 as a possible D gene (5 bases). V lost 3 bases, J lost 5 bases, and 8 bases lay in between. This CDR3 contains 12 residues. CDR3 protein: CASSFWGDEQYF. The CDR3 coding sequence is TGTGCCAGCAGTTTCTGGGGCGACGAGCAGTACTTC.

The V gene is TRBV3-1 (or the pseudogene TRBV3-2), the J gene TRBJ2-3, with D possibly TRBD1 on 5 matching bases. Trimming took 4 bases from V and 2 from J, leaving 22 bases between them. Germline V gene lookup returns CDR1 LGHDT and CDR2 YNNKEL (reference sequence). This CDR3 has 18 residues. The CDR3, as DNA: TGTGCCAGCAGCCTCCGGAGAGAGAGACAGTCGACCACAGATACGCAGTATTTT. This gives the protein CASSLRRERQSTTDTQYF.

In its sample, this clone was seen once. This chain links TRBV20-1 with TRBJ2-7; D remains unclear. The CDR3 has 13 residues. Germline V gene sequence: CDR1 DFQATT, CDR2 SNEGSKA (reference sequence). Trimming shortened V by 3 bases and J by 2 bases, and 11 bases separated the two germline ends. The CDR3 nucleotides are TGCAGTGCTAGTTCCACAGTCACCTACGAGCAGTACTTC. As protein: CSASSTVTYEQYF.

Regarding this clone: The limits of the CDR3 on the DNA are not certain, so only TCRdb's listed CDR3 is given. The chain employs TRBV21-1 and TRBJ2-3; the DNA was not compared with TRBD1, the D call given in the table. TRBV21-1 is marked as a pseudogene. Including both end residues, the CDR3 is 18 amino acids long. This CDR3 is CASSKVGLGTEITDTQYF.

The V call is TRBV6-1, the J call TRBJ2-3; 13 bases match TRBD2. This CDR3 spans 17 amino acids. The J segment lost 4 bases and the V segment lost 4 bases, leaving 8 bases of the junction unmatched. Germline V CDR1 and CDR2: MNHNS, SASEGT. Here the CDR3 DNA reads TGTGCCAGCAGTGCAGGACTAGCGGGAGTCCGGGCAGATACGCAGTATTTT. Translating gives CASSAGLAGVRADTQYF.

V and J are TRBV15 and TRBJ2-7; a weak D match, TRBD2 (5 bases). V was shortened by 1 base and J by 3 bases, with 22 bases between the two germline ends. This CDR3 region has 18 residues. Germline assignment: CDR1 LNHNV and CDR2 YYDKDF (reference sequence). The CDR3 sequence is CATSRAVLDGGRNYEQYF. As DNA, the CDR3 is TGTGCCACCAGCAGAGCGGTATTGGACGGAGGCCGAAACTACGAGCAGTACTTC.

The rearrangement joins TRBV4-1 to TRBJ2-7, with a weak D call TRBD1 (6 bases). Germline V gene lookup returns CDR1 MGHRA and CDR2 YSYEKL. Trimming took off 0 bases at V and 4 bases at J, with 7 bases between the two ends. The CDR3 spans 13 residues. The CDR3 loop reads CASSQEQGYEQYF. The CDR3 region has the DNA TGCGCCAGCAGCCAAGAACAGGGTTACGAGCAGTACTTC.

This chain connects TRBV15 to TRBJ2-1, with D tentatively TRBD2 (6 bases). The CDR3 is made up of 15 amino acids. The V and J ends lost 3 bases and 1 base respectively, with 10 bases between them. Germline lookup yields CDR1 LNHNV and CDR2 YYDKDF (reference sequence). CDR3 DNA sequence: TGTGCCACCAGCAGTTACGGGAGTTCCTACAATGAGCAGTTCTTC. Translation: CATSSYGSSYNEQFF. Full variable domain (missing parts from reference TRBV15 and TRBJ2-1): DAMVIQNPRYQVTQFGKPVTLSCSQTLNHNVMYWYQQKSSQAPKLLFHYYDKDFNNEADTPDNFQSRRPNTSFCFLDIRSPGLGDTAMYLCATSSYGSSYNEQFFGPGTRLTVL.

The genes are TRBV30 and TRBJ2-3; 7 bases agree with TRBD1. Germline trimming cut 4 bases from V and 6 bases from J; bases unmatched to any gene: 10. This CDR3 region has 14 residues. Germline V lookup: CDR1 GTSNPN, CDR2 SVGIG (reference sequence). CDR3 residues: CAWTRGGPPDTQYF. The CDR3 DNA reads TGTGCCTGGACTCGAGGGGGCCCCCCGGATACGCAGTATTTT. The full variable domain, rest sourced from reference TRBV30 and TRBJ2-3, is SQTIHQWPATLVQPVGSPLSLECTVEGTSNPNLYWYRQAAGRGLQLLFYSVGIGQISSEVPQNLSASRPQDRQFILSSKKLLLSDSGFYLCAWTRGGPPDTQYFGPGTRLTVL.

The chain employs TRBV7-2 and TRBJ2-3; 10 nucleotides align to TRBD2. Per the germline V gene, CDR1 is SGHTA and CDR2 is FQGNSA. V dropped 1 base and J dropped 6; count of bases not matched to a gene: 4. This CDR3 is built from 15 residues. The CDR3, as DNA: TGTGCCAGCAGCTTAGTAGCGGGAGGTTTGGATACGCAGTATTTT. This gives the protein CASSLVAGGLDTQYF.

A remark on this clone: This sample includes further DNA sequences coding for the same CDR3. This chain links TRBV11-3 with TRBJ1-1, with a tentative D call TRBD1 (5 bases). Trimming pared 5 bases from V and 4 bases from J, leaving 17 bases between. The germline V gene encodes CDR1 SGHNT and CDR2 YENEEA. This CDR3 has 15 amino acids. CDR3 in amino acids: CASSPISREGTEAFF. DNA for the CDR3: TGTGCCAGCAGCCCGATCTCCAGGGAGGGCACTGAAGCTTTCTTT. The variable domain in full, with the rest retrieved from reference TRBV11-3 and TRBJ1-1, is EAGVVQSPRYKIIEKKQPVAFWCNPISGHNTLYWYLQNLGQGPELLIRYENEEAVDDSQLPKDRFSAERLKGVDSTLKIQPAELGDSAVYLCASSPISREGTEAFFGQGTRLTVV.

The rearrangement uses TRBV5-1 and TRBJ1-2; D might be TRBD1 (5 bases). Trimming shortened V by 4 bases and J by 4 bases, and 17 bases separated the two germline ends. The CDR3 is 15 residues long. CDR1 SGHRS and CDR2 YFSETQ come from the germline V gene. DNA of the CDR3: TGCGCCAGCAGCCCGACCGGACAAGGCGGCTATGGCTACACCTTC. Encoded protein: CASSPTGQGGYGYTF.

The chain has TRBV30 and TRBJ1-1, with 7 positions matching TRBD1. V was pared by 1 base and J by 7 bases, with 0 bases of the junction left unmatched. The CDR3 sequence is 11 residues long. The germline CDR1 and CDR2 sequences are GTSNPN and SVGIG (reference sequence). CDR3 DNA: TGTGCCTGGAGTGGGGACAGTGAAGCTTTCTTT. Its translation: CAWSGDSEAFF.

The V gene is TRBV4-1, the J gene TRBJ1-1; weak D call: TRBD1 (5 bases). The V end lost 4 bases, the J end lost 4 bases, and 10 bases lay between the germline ends. Germline V gene sequence: CDR1 MGHRA, CDR2 YSYEKL. The CDR3 is 13 amino acids. CDR3 sequence: CASSRGTATEAFF. Here the CDR3 DNA reads TGCGCCAGCAGCCGAGGGACGGCCACTGAAGCTTTCTTT.